This paragraph covers one T cell receptor (beta chain) sequence. The junction does not match germline at one end; this may be a read error. Sequencing was performed with immunoSEQ multiplex PCR; in TCRdb, only in-frame clones are kept and a portion is missing. In the table there are some 200,000 clones, roughly 82% of which are singletons. The sample originates from a study of blood T cell repertoires in COVID-19. Per germline, CDR1 SGDLS and CDR2 YYNGEE. The CDR3 has 13 amino acids. This clonotype originated in a man aged 40-50 years who had recovered from COVID-19. This rearrangement joins TRBV9 to TRBJ2-5; no definite D call. The sequenced sample consisted of PBMCs or T cells enriched from blood (not recorded which). The CDR3 region has the DNA TGTGCCGGCAGCGTCTCTCGCCAAGAGACCCAGTACTTC. It yields the protein CAGSVSRQETQYF. The full variable domain, rest sourced from reference TRBV9 and TRBJ2-5, is DSGVTQTPKHLITATGQRVTLRCSPRSGDLSVYWYQQSLDQGLQFLIQYYNGEERAKGNILERFSAQQFPDLHSELNLSSLELGDSALYFCAGSVSRQETQYFGPGTRLLVL.